The source of this T cell receptor beta chain is a study of T cell changes during pregnancy in multiple sclerosis. Germline V lookup: CDR1 DFQATT, CDR2 SNEGSKA (reference sequence). The CDR3 has 11 amino acids. The germline V and J ends were trimmed by 5 bases and 4 bases, with 6 bases remaining between them. The data were produced by immunoSEQ multiplex PCR, yet TCRdb's version contains in-frame clones alone and is incomplete. The repertoire includes 55,000 to 70,000 clones, around 90% of them detected once, and less than 1.5% sits in the top ten. The clonotype originates from a female donor in good health, enrolled as a control in a pregnancy study. Source: peripheral blood, taken in the third trimester of pregnancy. The rearrangement links TRBV20-1 to TRBJ2-1; D is ambiguous. The chain's CDR3 is CSASKYNEQFF. Written as DNA, the CDR3 is TGCAGTGCTTCTAAATACAATGAGCAGTTCTTC.